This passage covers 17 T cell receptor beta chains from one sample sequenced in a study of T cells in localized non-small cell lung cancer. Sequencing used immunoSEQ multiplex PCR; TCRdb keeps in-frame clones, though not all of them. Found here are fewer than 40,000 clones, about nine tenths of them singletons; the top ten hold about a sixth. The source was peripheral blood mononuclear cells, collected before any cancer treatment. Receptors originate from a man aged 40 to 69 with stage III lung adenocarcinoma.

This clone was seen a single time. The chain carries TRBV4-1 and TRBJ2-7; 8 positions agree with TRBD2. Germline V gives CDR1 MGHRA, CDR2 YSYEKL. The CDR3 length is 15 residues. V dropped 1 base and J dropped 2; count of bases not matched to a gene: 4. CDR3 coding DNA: TGCGCCAGCAGCCAAGTCGCGGGGGGCCCCTACGAGCAGTACTTC. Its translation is CASSQVAGGPYEQYF.

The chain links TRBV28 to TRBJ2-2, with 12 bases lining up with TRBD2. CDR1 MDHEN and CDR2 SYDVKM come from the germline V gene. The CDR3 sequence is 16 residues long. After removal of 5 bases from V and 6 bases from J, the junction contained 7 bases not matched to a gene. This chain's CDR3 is CASSPGLAGQPGELFF. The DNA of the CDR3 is TGTGCCAGCAGTCCCGGACTAGCGGGGCAACCCGGGGAGCTGTTTTTT.

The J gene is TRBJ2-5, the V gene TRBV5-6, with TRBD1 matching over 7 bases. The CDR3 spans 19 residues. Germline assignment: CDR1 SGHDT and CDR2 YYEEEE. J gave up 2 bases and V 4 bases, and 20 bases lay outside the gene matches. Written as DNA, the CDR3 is TGTGCCAGCAGCCAGACAGGACAGGCGAAGGCTCTAGGGCAAGAGACCCAGTACTTC. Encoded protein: CASSQTGQAKALGQETQYF. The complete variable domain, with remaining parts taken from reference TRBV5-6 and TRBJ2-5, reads DAGVTQSPTHLIKTRGQQVTLRCSPKSGHDTVSWYQQALGQGPQFIFQYYEEEERQRGNFPDRFSGHQFPNYSSELNVNALLLGDSALYLCASSQTGQAKALGQETQYFGPGTRLLVL.

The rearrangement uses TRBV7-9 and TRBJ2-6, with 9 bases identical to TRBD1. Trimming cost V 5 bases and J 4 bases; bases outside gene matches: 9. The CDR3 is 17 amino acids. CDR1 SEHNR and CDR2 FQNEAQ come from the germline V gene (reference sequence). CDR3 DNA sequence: TGTGCCAGCAGCGCCCGGGACAGGGTGTCAGGGGCCAACGTCCTGACTTTC. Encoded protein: CASSARDRVSGANVLTF.

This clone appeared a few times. For the CDR3, the DNA is TGTGCCAGCAGATCCGGACAGGGGATTCAGCCCCAGCATTTT. Residues: CASRSGQGIQPQHF. This sequence joins TRBV28 and TRBJ1-5; 9 positions agree with TRBD1. Germline CDR1 MDHEN, CDR2 SYDVKM. V was clipped by 6 bases and J by 6 bases; unmatched bases: 6. The CDR3 length is 14 residues.

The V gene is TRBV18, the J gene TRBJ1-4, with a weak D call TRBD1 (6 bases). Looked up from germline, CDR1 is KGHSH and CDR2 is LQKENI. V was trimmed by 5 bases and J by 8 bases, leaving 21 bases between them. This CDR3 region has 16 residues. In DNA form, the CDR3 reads TGTGCCAGCTCATCGACTCTACAGGGATTAGAGGAAAAACTGTTTTTT. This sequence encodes CASSSTLQGLEEKLFF.

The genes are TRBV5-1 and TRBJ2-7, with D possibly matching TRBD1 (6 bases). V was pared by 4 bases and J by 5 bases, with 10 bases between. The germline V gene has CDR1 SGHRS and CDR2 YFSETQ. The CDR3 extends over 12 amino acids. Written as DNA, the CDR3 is TGCGCCAGCAGCGTACAGGGTAACGAGCAGTACTTC. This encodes CASSVQGNEQYF.

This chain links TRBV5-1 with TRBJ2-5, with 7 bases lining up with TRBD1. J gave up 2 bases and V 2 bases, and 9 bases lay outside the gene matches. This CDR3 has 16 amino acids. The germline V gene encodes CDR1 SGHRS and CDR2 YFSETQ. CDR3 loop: CASSFFRDSPQETQYF. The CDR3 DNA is TGCGCCAGCAGCTTTTTCCGGGACAGCCCACAAGAGACCCAGTACTTC. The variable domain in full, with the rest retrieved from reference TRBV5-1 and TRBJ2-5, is KAGVTQTPRYLIKTRGQQVTLSCSPISGHRSVSWYQQTPGQGLQFLFEYFSETQRNKGNFPGRFSGRQFSNSRSEMNVSTLELGDSALYLCASSFFRDSPQETQYFGPGTRLLVL.

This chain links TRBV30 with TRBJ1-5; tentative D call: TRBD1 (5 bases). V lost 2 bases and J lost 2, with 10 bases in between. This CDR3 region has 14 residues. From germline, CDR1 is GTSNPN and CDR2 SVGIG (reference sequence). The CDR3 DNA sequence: TGTGCCTGGAGTACCGGGGGAGGCAATCAGCCCCAGCATTTT. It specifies CAWSTGGGNQPQHF.

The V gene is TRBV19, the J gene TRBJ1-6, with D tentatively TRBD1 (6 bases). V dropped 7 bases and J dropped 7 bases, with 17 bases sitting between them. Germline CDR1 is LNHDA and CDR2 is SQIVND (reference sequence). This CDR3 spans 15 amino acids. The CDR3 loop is CASTLRQGHNSPLHF. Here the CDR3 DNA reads TGTGCCAGTACCCTCCGGCAGGGGCACAATTCACCCCTCCACTTT.

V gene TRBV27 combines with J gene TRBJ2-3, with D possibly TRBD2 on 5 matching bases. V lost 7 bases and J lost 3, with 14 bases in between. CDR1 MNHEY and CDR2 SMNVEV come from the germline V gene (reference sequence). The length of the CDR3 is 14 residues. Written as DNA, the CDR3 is TGTGCCAGCAAAGTACTAGGACCAACAGATACGCAGTATTTT. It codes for CASKVLGPTDTQYF.

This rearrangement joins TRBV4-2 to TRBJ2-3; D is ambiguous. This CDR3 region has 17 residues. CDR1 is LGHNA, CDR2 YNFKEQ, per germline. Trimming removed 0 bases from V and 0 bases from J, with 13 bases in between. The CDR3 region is CASSQDRGRESTDTQYF. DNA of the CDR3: TGTGCCAGCAGCCAAGATCGTGGCCGAGAGAGCACAGATACGCAGTATTTT.

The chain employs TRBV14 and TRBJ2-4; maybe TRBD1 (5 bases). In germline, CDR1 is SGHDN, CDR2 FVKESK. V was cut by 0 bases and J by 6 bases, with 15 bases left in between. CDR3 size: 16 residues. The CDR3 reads CASSQDSSGQGNIQYF. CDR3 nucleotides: TGTGCCAGCAGCCAAGATAGTTCAGGGCAGGGAAACATTCAGTACTTC.

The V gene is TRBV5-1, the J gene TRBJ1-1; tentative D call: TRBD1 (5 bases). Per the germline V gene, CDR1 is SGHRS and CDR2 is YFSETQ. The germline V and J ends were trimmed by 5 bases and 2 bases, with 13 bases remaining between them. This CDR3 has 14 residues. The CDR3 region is CASRDIQGNTEAFF. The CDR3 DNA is TGCGCCAGCAGAGACATTCAGGGCAACACTGAAGCTTTCTTT.

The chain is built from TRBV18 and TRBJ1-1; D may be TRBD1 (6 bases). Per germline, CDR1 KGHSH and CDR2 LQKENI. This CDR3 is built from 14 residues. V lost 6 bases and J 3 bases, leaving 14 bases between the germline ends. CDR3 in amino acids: CASSGNRDYTEAFF. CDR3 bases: TGTGCCAGCTCCGGCAACAGGGATTACACTGAAGCTTTCTTT.

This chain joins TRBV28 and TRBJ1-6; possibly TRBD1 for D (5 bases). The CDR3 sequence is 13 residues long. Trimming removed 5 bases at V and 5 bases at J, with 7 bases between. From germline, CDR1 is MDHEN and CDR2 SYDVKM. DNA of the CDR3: TGTGCCAGCAGTGACAGAAATAATTCACCCCTCCACTTT. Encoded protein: CASSDRNNSPLHF.

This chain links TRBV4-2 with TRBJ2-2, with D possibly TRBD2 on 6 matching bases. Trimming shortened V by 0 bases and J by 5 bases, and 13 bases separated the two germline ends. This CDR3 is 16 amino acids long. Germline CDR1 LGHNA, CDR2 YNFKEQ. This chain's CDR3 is CASSQEWVEGTGELFF. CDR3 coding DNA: TGTGCCAGCAGCCAAGAATGGGTGGAGGGTACCGGGGAGCTGTTTTTT.